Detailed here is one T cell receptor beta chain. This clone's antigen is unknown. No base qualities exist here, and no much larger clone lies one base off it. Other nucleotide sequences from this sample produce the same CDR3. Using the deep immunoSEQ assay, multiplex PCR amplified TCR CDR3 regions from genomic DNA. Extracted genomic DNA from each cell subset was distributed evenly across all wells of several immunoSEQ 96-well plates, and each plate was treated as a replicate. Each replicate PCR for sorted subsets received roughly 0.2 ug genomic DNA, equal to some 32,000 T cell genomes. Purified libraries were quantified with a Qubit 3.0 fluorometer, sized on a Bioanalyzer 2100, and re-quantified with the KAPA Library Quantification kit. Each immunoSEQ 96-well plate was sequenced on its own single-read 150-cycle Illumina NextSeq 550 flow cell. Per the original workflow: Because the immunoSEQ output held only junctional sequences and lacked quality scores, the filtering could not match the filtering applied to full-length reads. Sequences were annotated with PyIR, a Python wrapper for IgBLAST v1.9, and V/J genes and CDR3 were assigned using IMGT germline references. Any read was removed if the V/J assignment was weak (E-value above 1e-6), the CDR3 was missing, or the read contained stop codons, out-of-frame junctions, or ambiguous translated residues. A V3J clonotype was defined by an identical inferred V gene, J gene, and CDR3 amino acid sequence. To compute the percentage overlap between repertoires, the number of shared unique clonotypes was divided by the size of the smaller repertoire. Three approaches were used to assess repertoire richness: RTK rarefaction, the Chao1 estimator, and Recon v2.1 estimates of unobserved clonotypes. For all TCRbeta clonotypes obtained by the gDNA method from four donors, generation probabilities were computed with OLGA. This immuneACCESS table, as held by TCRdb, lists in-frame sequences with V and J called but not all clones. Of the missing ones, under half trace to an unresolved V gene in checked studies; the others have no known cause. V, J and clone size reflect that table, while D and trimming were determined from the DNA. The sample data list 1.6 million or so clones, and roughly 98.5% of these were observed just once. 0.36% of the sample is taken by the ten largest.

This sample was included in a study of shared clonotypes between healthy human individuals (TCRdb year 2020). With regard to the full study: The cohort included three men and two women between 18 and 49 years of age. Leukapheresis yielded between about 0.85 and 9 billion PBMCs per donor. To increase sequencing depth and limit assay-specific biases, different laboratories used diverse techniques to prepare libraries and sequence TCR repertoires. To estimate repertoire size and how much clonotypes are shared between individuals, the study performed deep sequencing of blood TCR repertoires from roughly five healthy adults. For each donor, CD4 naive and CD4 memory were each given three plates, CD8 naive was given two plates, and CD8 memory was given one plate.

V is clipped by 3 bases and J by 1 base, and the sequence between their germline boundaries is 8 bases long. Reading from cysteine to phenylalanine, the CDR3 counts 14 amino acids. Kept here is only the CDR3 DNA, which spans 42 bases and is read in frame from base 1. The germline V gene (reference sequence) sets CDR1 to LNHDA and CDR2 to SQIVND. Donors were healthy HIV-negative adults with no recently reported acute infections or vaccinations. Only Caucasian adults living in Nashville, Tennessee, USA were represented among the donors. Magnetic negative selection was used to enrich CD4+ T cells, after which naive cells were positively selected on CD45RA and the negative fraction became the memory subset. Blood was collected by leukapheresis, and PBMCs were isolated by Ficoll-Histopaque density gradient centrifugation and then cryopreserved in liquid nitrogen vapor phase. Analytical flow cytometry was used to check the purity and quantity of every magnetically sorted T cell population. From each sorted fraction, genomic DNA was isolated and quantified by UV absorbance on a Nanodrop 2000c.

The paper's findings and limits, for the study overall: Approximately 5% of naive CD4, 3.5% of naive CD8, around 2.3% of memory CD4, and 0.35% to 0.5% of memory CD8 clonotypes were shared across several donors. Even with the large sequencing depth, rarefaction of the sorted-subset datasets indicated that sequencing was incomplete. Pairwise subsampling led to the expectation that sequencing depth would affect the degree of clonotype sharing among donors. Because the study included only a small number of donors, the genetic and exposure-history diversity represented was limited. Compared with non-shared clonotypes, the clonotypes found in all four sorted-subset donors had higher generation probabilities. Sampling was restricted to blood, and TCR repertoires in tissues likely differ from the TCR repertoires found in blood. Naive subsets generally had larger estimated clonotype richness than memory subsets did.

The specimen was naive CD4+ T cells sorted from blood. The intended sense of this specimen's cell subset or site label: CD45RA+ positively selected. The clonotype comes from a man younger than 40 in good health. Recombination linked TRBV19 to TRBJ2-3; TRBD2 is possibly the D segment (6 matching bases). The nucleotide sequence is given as TGTGCCAGTAGTATTGGAGGGGGCACAGATACGCAGTATTTT. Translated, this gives CASSIGGGTDTQYF.